These 24 T cell receptor beta chains were all obtained from the same sample, sequenced in a study of blood T cell repertoires in COVID-19. TCRdb's copy holds only in-frame clones and misses some; the assay was immunoSEQ multiplex PCR. This table holds approximately 73,000 clones, about 88% found once. Sequenced: peripheral blood. Receptors were obtained from a man of 80 years or more with acute or convalescent COVID-19.

J is TRBJ2-1 and V is TRBV6-5; D unresolved. Between the trimmed V and J ends, which lost 0 bases and 3 bases, there was a span of 9 bases. CDR3 length: 15 residues. The germline V gene has CDR1 MNHEY and CDR2 SVGAGI. CDR3 region: CASSYSGGRYNEQFF. The CDR3 DNA sequence: TGTGCCAGCAGTTACTCTGGCGGCCGCTACAATGAGCAGTTCTTC.

This sequence joins TRBV30 and TRBJ2-7; 7 bases map to TRBD1. The CDR3 is 12 residues long. The trim removed 5 bases at V and 4 bases at J, leaving 5 bases unmatched. CDR1 GTSNPN and CDR2 SVGIG come from the germline V gene (reference sequence). DNA for the CDR3: TGTGCCTGGGGGGACAGATCTTACGAGCAGTACTTC. It codes for CAWGDRSYEQYF.

This sequence joins TRBV9 and TRBJ2-1, with 11 bases fitting TRBD1. J gave up 8 bases and V 3 bases, and 10 bases lay outside the gene matches. The CDR3 spans 16 residues. Germline CDR1 reads SGDLS; CDR2 reads YYNGEE. The CDR3: CASSAGWDRGIDEQFF. The DNA for the CDR3 is TGTGCCAGCAGCGCGGGATGGGACAGGGGGATTGATGAGCAGTTCTTC.

This clone was counted once. Because the CDR3's place on the DNA is in doubt, the DNA is left out and the CDR3 is given as listed by TCRdb. The genes are TRBV6-4 and TRBJ2-7; the table assigns TRBD2, which was not confirmed against the DNA. A total of 13 residues make up the CDR3, ends included. Germline V gene data show CDR1 as MRHNA and CDR2 as SNTAGT. The CDR3 sequence is CASSVAPGATLTF.

The rearrangement uses TRBV6-1 and TRBJ1-1; the D gene is possibly TRBD1 (6 bases). The CDR3 has 17 amino acids. From germline, CDR1 is MNHNS and CDR2 SASEGT. Deletions cut 1 base from V and 5 bases from J, with 20 bases between. The chain's CDR3 is CASSEEAVWGRRTEAFF. The CDR3 DNA follows: TGTGCCAGCAGTGAAGAAGCGGTGTGGGGGCGGAGGACTGAAGCTTTCTTT.

The chain joins TRBV5-1 to TRBJ2-3; 8 nucleotides align to TRBD1. Looked up from germline, CDR1 is SGHRS and CDR2 is YFSETQ. The CDR3 extends over 15 amino acids. V shed 4 bases and J 1 base; nucleotides not matched to a gene: 5. CDR3 in amino acids: CASSLSGGGTDTQYF. CDR3 coding DNA: TGCGCCAGCAGCCTATCAGGGGGCGGCACAGATACGCAGTATTTT.

J is TRBJ1-1 and V is TRBV11-2; weak D call: TRBD1 (6 bases). Deletions cut 4 bases from V and 10 bases from J, with 16 bases between. The CDR3 runs 13 residues. Germline V CDR1 and CDR2: SGHAT, FQNNGV. The CDR3 is CASSSGTFIAAFF. The CDR3 DNA follows: TGTGCCAGCAGCTCGGGGACATTCATAGCAGCTTTCTTT.

This chain connects TRBV3-1 (or the pseudogene TRBV3-2) to TRBJ2-2; tentatively, D is TRBD1 (6 bases). CDR1 LGHDT and CDR2 YNNKEL come from the germline V gene (reference sequence). The CDR3 totals 14 residues. With 7 bases removed from V and 4 bases from J, the gap between germline ends came to 13 bases. CDR3 coding DNA: TGTGCCAGCAACATCAGGGGAGCCACCGGGGAGCTGTTTTTT. Its translation is CASNIRGATGELFF.

The J gene is TRBJ2-7, the V gene TRBV24-1; 10 bases agree with TRBD2. CDR3 length: 16 residues. The V and J ends lost 3 bases and 2 bases, in that order; junction bases with no gene match: 6. Germline assignment: CDR1 KGHDR and CDR2 SFDVKD. The CDR3 sequence is CATSDSGTSETYEQYF. The DNA of the CDR3 is TGTGCCACCAGTGATAGCGGGACTAGCGAAACCTACGAGCAGTACTTC.

The rearrangement links TRBV6-5 to TRBJ1-1, with D unresolved. From germline, CDR1 is MNHEY and CDR2 SVGAGI. The CDR3 is made up of 14 amino acids. Trimming left V 7 bases short and J 0 bases short, with 12 bases between. CDR3 loop: CASTGLPMNTEAFF. Here the CDR3 DNA reads TGTGCCAGCACCGGACTCCCAATGAACACTGAAGCTTTCTTT.

The rearrangement links TRBV5-1 to TRBJ1-2; weak D call: TRBD1 (5 bases). The germline V gene encodes CDR1 SGHRS and CDR2 YFSETQ. Between the trimmed V and J ends, which lost 0 bases and 8 bases, there was a span of 11 bases. CDR3 length: 13 amino acids. The DNA for the CDR3 is TGCGCCAGCAGCTTGGGGACACCTACGGGCTACACCTTC. Translated, it gives CASSLGTPTGYTF.

The genes are TRBV6-5 and TRBJ2-7, with TRBD2 matching 7 bases. CDR1 and CDR2 from the germline V gene are MNHEY and SVGAGI. The CDR3 has 15 residues. With V trimmed by 0 bases and J by 3 bases, 5 bases remained unmatched. CDR3 sequence reads: CASSYSRAGDYEQYF. Written as DNA, the CDR3 is TGTGCCAGCAGTTACTCGAGGGCGGGGGACTACGAGCAGTACTTC.

The chain recombines TRBV27 with TRBJ1-6, with a tentative D call TRBD1 (5 bases). Germline CDR1 is MNHEY and CDR2 is SMNVEV (reference sequence). The ends were cut back, 5 bases at V and 5 bases at J, with 16 bases in the middle. The CDR3 length is 16 residues. The CDR3 spells CASSKSGTRDNSPLHF. The CDR3 DNA sequence: TGTGCCAGCAGTAAGTCCGGGACTCGGGATAATTCACCCCTCCACTTT.

The rearrangement joins TRBV4-1 to TRBJ1-4, with D possibly TRBD1 on 6 matching bases. Trimming took 0 bases from V and 7 from J, leaving 15 bases between them. This CDR3 region has 16 residues. Germline CDR1 MGHRA, CDR2 YSYEKL. CDR3 sequence reads: CASSQDWRLGGEKLFF. CDR3 bases: TGCGCCAGCAGCCAAGATTGGCGCTTAGGGGGTGAAAAACTGTTTTTT.

The chain joins TRBV7-6 to TRBJ1-3; D is perhaps TRBD1 (6 bases). This CDR3 contains 16 residues. The V gene lost 1 base and the J gene lost 0 bases, with 10 bases spanning the gap. Germline V CDR1 and CDR2: SGHVS, FNYEAQ. The CDR3 nucleotides are TGTGCCAGCAGCTTAGGGACAGCCGCCTCTGGAAACACCATATATTTT. Translation gives CASSLGTAASGNTIYF.

V and J are TRBV3-1 (or the pseudogene TRBV3-2) and TRBJ2-7; 14 bases are shared with TRBD2. The V segment lost 1 base and the J segment 0 bases; nucleotides outside the gene matches: 8. Per germline, CDR1 LGHDT and CDR2 YNNKEL (reference sequence). The CDR3 is 19 amino acids. The CDR3 spells CASSQVGTSGGQSSYEQYF. The DNA of the CDR3 is TGTGCCAGCAGCCAAGTTGGGACTAGCGGGGGTCAGAGCTCCTACGAGCAGTACTTC.

The gene calls are TRBV19 and TRBJ2-5, with TRBD2 identical over 9 bases. There are 13 residues in the CDR3. Germline V gene lookup returns CDR1 LNHDA and CDR2 SQIVND (reference sequence). Trimming at V came to 7 bases and at J to 5 bases, leaving 5 bases not matched to a gene. CDR3 DNA sequence: TGTGCCAGTACAATAGCGGGAGAGGAGACCCAGTACTTC. Protein sequence: CASTIAGEETQYF.

This rearrangement joins TRBV9 to TRBJ2-1; D possibly corresponds to TRBD2 (5 bases). Germline CDR1 is SGDLS and CDR2 is YYNGEE. V lost 4 bases and J 6 bases, leaving 20 bases between the germline ends. This CDR3 spans 16 amino acids. CDR3 amino acids: CASSSTGNSILNEQFF. DNA of the CDR3: TGTGCCAGCAGCAGTACGGGGAACTCAATACTCAATGAGCAGTTCTTC.

There are a few counts of this clone. The chain combines TRBV6-1 with TRBJ2-3, with TRBD2 matching 8 bases. This CDR3 is built from 15 residues. Germline V gives CDR1 MNHNS, CDR2 SASEGT. With 1 base clipped from V and 1 base from J, the junction kept 1 base outside the gene matches. CDR3 coding DNA: TGTGCCAGCAGTGAAGAAGCGGGAGGCACAGATACGCAGTATTTT. It is translated as CASSEEAGGTDTQYF.

The gene calls are TRBV7-9 and TRBJ1-2; TRBD1 matches at 7 bases. Germline V lookup: CDR1 SEHNR, CDR2 FQNEAQ (reference sequence). The V segment lost 1 base and the J segment 2 bases; nucleotides outside the gene matches: 7. The CDR3 runs to 16 residues. The CDR3 protein is CASSLGTGQDNYGYTF. CDR3 coding DNA: TGTGCCAGCAGCTTAGGGACCGGACAGGACAACTATGGCTACACCTTC.

This chain links TRBV12-3 or TRBV12-4 with TRBJ1-2, with D perhaps matching TRBD1 (5 bases). The CDR3 totals 13 residues. V dropped 5 bases and J dropped 5 bases, with 12 bases sitting between them. Written as DNA, the CDR3 is TGTGCCAGCAGTGTGGACACTTATTATGGCTACACCTTC. Protein sequence: CASSVDTYYGYTF.

CDR3 coding DNA: TGCGCCAGCAGCTCATCCACAGAGACAGGGGGGGATACGCAGTATTTT. Protein sequence: CASSSSTETGGDTQYF. This rearrangement joins TRBV5-1 to TRBJ2-3, with 9 bases fitting TRBD1. Germline V gene sequence: CDR1 SGHRS, CDR2 YFSETQ. This CDR3 comprises 16 residues. The V segment lost 3 bases and the J segment 6 bases; nucleotides outside the gene matches: 11. The whole variable domain, remainder taken from reference TRBV5-1 and TRBJ2-3, is KAGVTQTPRYLIKTRGQQVTLSCSPISGHRSVSWYQQTPGQGLQFLFEYFSETQRNKGNFPGRFSGRQFSNSRSEMNVSTLELGDSALYLCASSSSTETGGDTQYFGPGTRLTVL.

This clone has a single count. CDR3 nucleotide sequence: TGTGCCAGCAGTGACCTTTTTAGCCGGAACTATGGCTACACCTTC. Its translation is CASSDLFSRNYGYTF. The chain employs TRBV6-1 and TRBJ1-2; D gene uncertain. Trimming took off 3 bases at V and 2 bases at J, with 13 bases between the two ends. Germline V gene sequence: CDR1 MNHNS, CDR2 SASEGT. The CDR3 runs 15 residues.

Turning to this clone: The same CDR3 also results from other DNA sequences found in this sample. J is TRBJ1-6 and V is TRBV2, with D uncertain. The V and J ends lost 0 bases and 6 bases respectively, with 6 bases between them. The germline CDR1 and CDR2 sequences are SNHLY and FYNNEI. This CDR3 comprises 14 residues. The CDR3 is CASSEARVNSPLHF. The CDR3 coding sequence is TGTGCCAGCAGTGAAGCTCGGGTTAATTCACCCCTCCACTTT.